The 23 T cell receptor beta chains below were found in one sample sequenced in a study of cytomegalovirus exposure and HLA in healthy donors. Clones were read by immunoSEQ multiplex PCR, and TCRdb kept only the in-frame ones, dropping some. This sample has about 200,000 clones; around 88% occur once, and the top ten carry about 2.7%. Sequencing was done on a sample of PBMCs. These receptors came from a woman aged 18-30 years in good health and CMV-seronegative.

DNA for the CDR3: TGTGCCAGCAGCGTATTGGACAGTCGGAATGAAAAACTGTTTTTT. It yields the protein CASSVLDSRNEKLFF. This sequence joins TRBV9 and TRBJ1-4; possibly TRBD1 for D (6 bases). This CDR3 contains 15 residues. Germline V gene lookup returns CDR1 SGDLS and CDR2 YYNGEE. Between the trimmed V and J ends, which lost 1 base and 5 bases, there was a span of 12 bases.

This rearrangement joins TRBV10-3 to TRBJ2-1; D is possibly TRBD2 (7 bases). The CDR3 covers 16 residues. Trimming removed 4 bases at V and 0 bases at J, with 13 bases between. CDR1 and CDR2 from the germline V gene are ENHRY and SYGVKD. The CDR3 region has the DNA TGTGCCATCAGTGGGGGGGGCCGTAGCTCCTACAATGAGCAGTTCTTC. Amino acids: CAISGGGRSSYNEQFF.

The CDR3 sequence is CATSRSGYTDTQYF. Written as DNA, the CDR3 is TGTGCCACCAGCAGATCAGGGTACACAGATACGCAGTATTTT. The chain links TRBV15 to TRBJ2-3; D possibly corresponds to TRBD1 (5 bases). Germline CDR1 reads LNHNV; CDR2 reads YYDKDF (reference sequence). The CDR3 runs 14 residues. The V and J ends lost 2 bases and 2 bases respectively, with 8 bases between them. The full variable domain, its missing parts supplied by reference TRBV15 and TRBJ2-3, is DAMVIQNPRYQVTQFGKPVTLSCSQTLNHNVMYWYQQKSSQAPKLLFHYYDKDFNNEADTPDNFQSRRPNTSFCFLDIRSPGLGDTAMYLCATSRSGYTDTQYFGPGTRLTVL.

This chain joins TRBV7-8 and TRBJ1-2; TRBD1 aligns across 10 bases. The germline V gene has CDR1 SGHVS and CDR2 FQNEAQ. The V and J ends lost 4 bases and 4 bases, in that order; junction bases with no gene match: 12. The CDR3 is made up of 17 amino acids. CDR3: CASSSHVGTGVPYGYTF. The CDR3 DNA reads as TGTGCCAGCAGCTCGCACGTCGGGACAGGGGTTCCCTATGGCTACACCTTC.

V and J are TRBV6-1 and TRBJ2-7; 10 bases agree with TRBD2. Germline CDR1 and CDR2: MNHNS and SASEGT. The CDR3 totals 13 residues. With 7 bases clipped from V and 7 bases from J, the junction kept 7 bases outside the gene matches. In DNA form, the CDR3 reads TGTGCCAGCAATCTAGCGGGAGCAAGGGAGCAGTACTTC. Its protein product is CASNLAGAREQYF.

The chain recombines TRBV4-2 with TRBJ1-2, with 9 bases identical to TRBD1. The CDR3 extends over 16 amino acids. V lost 1 base and J lost 0; bases outside the gene matches: 3. Germline lookup yields CDR1 LGHNA and CDR2 YNFKEQ. The CDR3: CASSQGTGASNYGYTF. In nucleotides, the CDR3 is TGTGCCAGCAGCCAAGGGACAGGGGCTTCTAACTATGGCTACACCTTC.

This clone was seen just once. The chain joins TRBV27 to TRBJ2-3; the D is unclear. Per the germline V gene, CDR1 is MNHEY and CDR2 is SMNVEV (reference sequence). The CDR3 length is 14 residues. Trimming cost V 2 bases and J 5 bases, with 11 bases left between them. This CDR3 is CASSLNVYRDTQYF. Written as DNA, the CDR3 is TGTGCCAGCAGTTTAAACGTCTATCGAGATACGCAGTATTTT.

The chain uses TRBV29-1 and TRBJ2-7; D possibly corresponds to TRBD1 (6 bases). CDR3 size: 13 residues. V lost 3 bases and J 2 bases, leaving 11 bases between the germline ends. Per the germline V gene, CDR1 is SQVTM and CDR2 is ANQGSEA. CDR3 in DNA: TGCAGCGTTGAGATAGGACAGACCTACGAGCAGTACTTC. Amino acid sequence: CSVEIGQTYEQYF.

The gene calls are TRBV19 and TRBJ1-5; no definite D call. This CDR3 spans 15 amino acids. The V end lost 7 bases, the J end lost 9 bases, and 22 bases lay between the germline ends. Germline V gene data show CDR1 as LNHDA and CDR2 as SQIVND (reference sequence). CDR3 in amino acids: CASTTLISARGPQHF. CDR3 sequence (DNA): TGTGCCAGTACCACTTTGATCAGTGCTCGGGGGCCCCAGCATTTT.

The V call is TRBV27, the J call TRBJ1-1; 10 bases agree with TRBD1. The J segment lost 9 bases and the V segment lost 4 bases, leaving 11 bases of the junction unmatched. CDR1 is MNHEY, CDR2 SMNVEV, per germline (reference sequence). CDR3 length equals 15 residues. CDR3 DNA: TGTGCCAGCAGTTCCCGAGGATCGGACAGGGGGAAAGCTTTCTTT. It translates to CASSSRGSDRGKAFF.

The chain employs TRBV11-2 and TRBJ2-1; D is perhaps TRBD2 (5 bases). CDR3 length: 12 residues. The V gene lost 3 bases and the J gene lost 10 bases, with 10 bases spanning the gap. Germline V gives CDR1 SGHAT, CDR2 FQNNGV. CDR3 DNA sequence: TGTGCCAGCAGCTTTCATAGCGTAGAGCAGTTCTTC. This sequence encodes CASSFHSVEQFF.

V is TRBV2 and J is TRBJ1-2; 7 bases align to TRBD1. V shed 6 bases and J 5 bases; nucleotides not matched to a gene: 12. The CDR3 spans 15 residues. Germline CDR1 SNHLY, CDR2 FYNNEI. The CDR3 sequence is CASRPGQPPSYGYTF. CDR3 sequence (DNA): TGTGCCAGCAGGCCGGGACAGCCCCCCTCTTATGGCTACACCTTC.

CDR3 sequence (DNA): TGTGCCAGTAGTCCCGCTACGTCATCCTACGAGCAGTACTTC. Encoded protein: CASSPATSSYEQYF. This chain uses TRBV19 with TRBJ2-7, with D unclear. Germline values: CDR1 LNHDA, CDR2 SQIVND (reference sequence). V was cut by 5 bases and J by 1 base, with 12 bases left in between. This CDR3 is built from 14 residues.

The chain links TRBV7-2 to TRBJ2-1; D remains unclear. Germline V gives CDR1 SGHTA, CDR2 FQGNSA. The length of the CDR3 is 12 residues. Trimming pared 5 bases from V and 5 bases from J, leaving 7 bases between. This chain's CDR3 is CASSLYNNEQFF. CDR3 DNA: TGTGCCAGCAGCCTATATAACAATGAGCAGTTCTTC.

This sequence joins TRBV29-1 and TRBJ2-3; 14 bases fit TRBD2. J was trimmed by 4 bases and V by 6 bases; bases with no gene match: 15. The CDR3 covers 18 residues. Germline V lookup: CDR1 SQVTM, CDR2 ANQGSEA. The CDR3 bases are TGCAGCGTCGGGGGGGACAGAGGACTAGCGGGAGGTCCAGATACGCAGTATTTT. Its protein product is CSVGGDRGLAGGPDTQYF.

The chain carries TRBV19 and TRBJ1-1, with 10 bases matching TRBD1. CDR1 and CDR2 (germline): LNHDA, SQIVND (reference sequence). This CDR3 spans 14 amino acids. Trimming cost V 4 bases and J 4 bases; bases outside gene matches: 3. CDR3 amino acids: CASSSGTGVTEAFF. The CDR3 DNA is TGTGCCAGTAGTAGCGGGACAGGGGTCACTGAAGCTTTCTTT.

This clone has only a few counts. The rearrangement joins TRBV9 to TRBJ2-7, with 7 bases fitting TRBD1. The V gene's germline CDR1 is SGDLS and CDR2 YYNGEE. After removal of 3 bases from V and 6 bases from J, the junction contained 9 bases not matched to a gene. The CDR3 covers 14 residues. This CDR3 is CASSADPTGREQYF. CDR3 DNA: TGTGCCAGCAGCGCCGATCCGACAGGGCGCGAGCAGTACTTC.

The chain recombines TRBV12-2 with TRBJ2-7; the table assigns TRBD2, which was not confirmed against the DNA. TRBV12-2 counts as a pseudogene. The CDR3 consists of 16 residues. The CDR3 DNA is TGTGCAAGTCGCTTTACATGGGACTACTCTCGTCACGAGCAGTACTTC. The encoded protein is CASRFTWDYSRHEQYF.

This chain joins TRBV4-3 and TRBJ1-4; D is unclear. The CDR3 covers 16 residues. The germline V gene has CDR1 LGHNA and CDR2 YSLEER. Trimming left V 1 base short and J 5 bases short, with 14 bases between. CDR3 region: CASSQGFRGRNEKLFF. The CDR3, as DNA: TGCGCCAGCAGCCAAGGGTTCCGGGGAAGGAATGAAAAACTGTTTTTT.

This clone was counted only a few times. The CDR3 sequence is CAWSVLGNTEAFF. The CDR3 nucleotides read TGTGCCTGGAGTGTACTAGGGAACACTGAAGCTTTCTTT. The V gene is TRBV30, the J gene TRBJ1-1; D is unclear. V lost 0 bases, J lost 1 base, and 6 bases lay in between. The CDR3 covers 13 residues. Germline V CDR1 and CDR2: GTSNPN, SVGIG (reference sequence).

The chain has TRBV5-6 and TRBJ1-3; D is ambiguous. Germline CDR1 reads SGHDT; CDR2 reads YYEEEE. The V end was cut by 4 bases, the J end by 0 bases, with 11 bases between. The CDR3 contains 15 residues. CDR3 residues: CASSSRGSSGNTIYF. CDR3 DNA sequence: TGTGCCAGCAGCAGCCGAGGGAGCTCTGGAAACACCATATATTTT.

This chain connects TRBV28 to TRBJ2-5; TRBD1 matches 11 bases. The V segment lost 3 bases and the J segment 5 bases; nucleotides outside the gene matches: 5. CDR1 is MDHEN and CDR2 is SYDVKM in the germline V gene. This CDR3 is built from 15 residues. The chain's CDR3 is CASSLSGTGGETQYF. The CDR3 DNA sequence: TGTGCCAGCAGTTTGTCCGGGACAGGGGGGGAGACCCAGTACTTC.

The V and J genes are TRBV6-5 and TRBJ1-5; D possibly corresponds to TRBD1 (6 bases). The length of the CDR3 is 16 residues. Germline V lookup: CDR1 MNHEY, CDR2 SVGAGI. V lost 2 bases and J 2 bases, leaving 13 bases between the germline ends. The CDR3 here is CASSYSGTPGNQPQHF. CDR3 sequence (DNA): TGTGCCAGCAGTTACAGCGGGACACCTGGCAATCAGCCCCAGCATTTT.